This T cell receptor beta chain was sequenced for a study of early T cells in non-severe SARS-CoV-2 infection. Study-wide context: Whole-blood bulk RNA, unsorted, was sequenced, and chains were unpaired.

In its sample, this clonotype was seen a few times. V lost 2 bases, J lost 6 bases, and 9 bases lay in between. The CDR3 has 13 residues. Germline CDR1 and CDR2: MGHRA and YSYEKL. TCRdb re-called the 5' RACE reads through MiXCR, storing one row per CDR3 protein. This sample yields roughly 80,000 distinct CDR3 sequences, of which roughly 10% are seen a single time; approximately 12% belongs to the top ten. The chain is built from TRBV4-1 and TRBJ2-3; D call uncertain. The starting material was whole blood, obtained at baseline. This sequence was found in an adult who was a healthcare worker with PCR-confirmed SARS-CoV-2 infection or an uninfected control (not recorded which). The CDR3 spells CASSQIVGDTQYF. The CDR3 DNA reads as TGCGCCAGCAGCCAAATCGTAGGGGATACGCAGTATTTT.